The rows below give T cell receptor beta chains drawn from one sample of a study of shared clonotypes between healthy human individuals. Clones were sequenced by immunoSEQ multiplex PCR, and TCRdb holds only the in-frame ones, with some missing. Among around 2,100,000 clones listed, about 95% were seen once. The sample taken for sequencing was naive CD8+ T cells sorted from blood. The receptors were gathered from a man between 18 and 29 years old in good health. The CDR3 runs from the conserved cysteine through the conserved F or W. Fields, in order: clone size, J gene, V gene, D gene, CDR3 protein, CDR3 DNA. The D gene is left open where the match is weak. Some rows mark clone size as missing; the rest say once, few, many or name a class of expanded clone.

clone size: .
J gene: TRBJ1-2
V gene: TRBV11-2
D gene: .
CDR3 protein: CASSLVQDYGYTF
CDR3 DNA: TGTGCCAGCAGCTTAGTCCAAGACTATGGCTACACCTTC

clone size: .
J gene: TRBJ2-1
V gene: TRBV6-5
D gene: TRBD2
CDR3 protein: CASSYSASGVGNEQFF
CDR3 DNA: TGTGCCAGCAGTTACTCTGCTAGCGGGGTTGGTAATGAGCAGTTCTTC

clone size: .
J gene: TRBJ1-2
V gene: TRBV13
D gene: .
CDR3 protein: CASSPYAGRAYGYTF
CDR3 DNA: TGTGCCAGCAGCCCTTATGCGGGCAGGGCCTATGGCTACACCTTC

clone size: .
J gene: TRBJ2-7
V gene: TRBV13
D gene: .
CDR3 protein: CASSSRLVSYEQYF
CDR3 DNA: TGTGCCAGCAGCTCCCGACTAGTATCCTACGAGCAGTACTTC

clone size: .
J gene: TRBJ2-5
V gene: TRBV29-1
D gene: .
CDR3 protein: CSVVAGGSGTQYF
CDR3 DNA: TGCAGCGTTGTTGCCGGCGGATCTGGGACCCAGTACTTC

clone size: .
J gene: TRBJ2-1
V gene: TRBV6-4
D gene: .
CDR3 protein: CASSEGQLTYNEQFF
CDR3 DNA: TGTGCCAGCAGTGAGGGGCAACTCACCTACAATGAGCAGTTCTTC

clone size: .
J gene: TRBJ2-7
V gene: TRBV4-3
D gene: .
CDR3 protein: CASSQELGSDYEQYF
CDR3 DNA: TGCGCCAGCAGCCAAGAGTTAGGGTCGGATTACGAGCAGTACTTC

clone size: .
J gene: TRBJ2-3
V gene: TRBV9
D gene: TRBD2
CDR3 protein: CASSVGASGRGTDTQYF
CDR3 DNA: TGTGCCAGCAGCGTAGGGGCTAGCGGGAGGGGCACAGATACGCAGTATTTT

clone size: .
J gene: TRBJ2-7
V gene: TRBV7-9
D gene: .
CDR3 protein: CASSADSFAYEQYF
CDR3 DNA: TGTGCCAGCAGCGCGGACAGCTTCGCCTACGAGCAGTACTTC

clone size: .
J gene: TRBJ1-2
V gene: TRBV4-1
D gene: .
CDR3 protein: CASSLTGTFYGYTF
CDR3 DNA: TGCGCCAGCAGTCTTACAGGGACCTTCTATGGCTACACCTTC

clone size: .
J gene: TRBJ2-1
V gene: TRBV12-5
D gene: .
CDR3 protein: CASGVGSYNEQFF
CDR3 DNA: TGTGCTAGTGGGGTAGGATCCTACAATGAGCAGTTCTTC

clone size: .
J gene: TRBJ1-1
V gene: TRBV5-1
D gene: .
CDR3 protein: CASSLVGSNTEAFF
CDR3 DNA: TGCGCCAGCAGCTTGGTGGGTTCGAACACTGAAGCTTTCTTT

clone size: few
J gene: TRBJ1-2
V gene: TRBV7-6
D gene: .
CDR3 protein: CASSLLRGQPSYTF
CDR3 DNA: TGTGCCAGCAGCTTATTAAGGGGACAACCGAGCTACACCTTC

clone size: .
J gene: TRBJ2-7
V gene: TRBV5-6
D gene: .
CDR3 protein: CASSVTGFLLSEQYF
CDR3 DNA: TGTGCCAGCAGCGTCACAGGGTTTCTCCTCTCCGAGCAGTACTTC

clone size: .
J gene: TRBJ1-2
V gene: TRBV29-1
D gene: .
CDR3 protein: CSVEPDGLGGYTF
CDR3 DNA: TGCAGCGTTGAGCCGGACGGGCTTGGTGGCTACACCTTC

clone size: .
J gene: TRBJ2-7
V gene: TRBV27
D gene: .
CDR3 protein: CASSFGGPAYEQYF
CDR3 DNA: TGTGCCAGCAGTTTCGGGGGCCCAGCCTACGAGCAGTACTTC

clone size: .
J gene: TRBJ2-5
V gene: TRBV7-9
D gene: .
CDR3 protein: CASSPPQRPNQYF
CDR3 DNA: TGTGCCAGCAGCCCACCACAGCGTCCCAATCAGTACTTC

clone size: .
J gene: TRBJ2-1
V gene: TRBV13
D gene: .
CDR3 protein: CASSLVSSNEQFF
CDR3 DNA: TGTGCCAGCAGCTTAGTGAGCAGCAATGAGCAGTTCTTC

clone size: .
J gene: TRBJ2-1
V gene: TRBV27
D gene: TRBD2
CDR3 protein: CASSFRPLSGGAYEQFF
CDR3 DNA: TGTGCCAGCAGTTTTCGGCCACTTAGCGGGGGGGCCTATGAGCAGTTCTTC

clone size: .
J gene: TRBJ2-7
V gene: TRBV4-1
D gene: .
CDR3 protein: CASSKEGRDEQYF
CDR3 DNA: TGCGCCAGCAGCAAGGAGGGCCGGGACGAGCAGTACTTC

clone size: .
J gene: TRBJ2-1
V gene: TRBV2
D gene: TRBD2
CDR3 protein: CARTSGTYNEQFF
CDR3 DNA: TGTGCCAGAACTAGCGGGACATACAATGAGCAGTTCTTC

clone size: .
J gene: TRBJ1-2
V gene: TRBV7-8
D gene: .
CDR3 protein: CASSSWSNYGYTF
CDR3 DNA: TGTGCCAGCAGCTCATGGTCTAACTATGGCTACACCTTC

clone size: .
J gene: TRBJ2-7
V gene: TRBV6-5
D gene: .
CDR3 protein: CASSYGGGAGEQYF
CDR3 DNA: TGTGCCAGCAGTTACGGTGGGGGGGCCGGCGAGCAGTACTTC

clone size: .
J gene: TRBJ1-4
V gene: TRBV2
D gene: TRBD1
CDR3 protein: CASSESGRSRGFDEKLFF
CDR3 DNA: TGTGCCAGCAGTGAATCGGGAAGGAGCAGGGGGTTTGATGAAAAACTGTTTTTT

clone size: .
J gene: TRBJ2-1
V gene: TRBV4-3
D gene: TRBD2
CDR3 protein: CASSHIQGLAGDEQFF
CDR3 DNA: TGCGCCAGCAGCCATATCCAGGGACTAGCGGGAGATGAGCAGTTCTTC

clone size: .
J gene: TRBJ2-2
V gene: TRBV29-1
D gene: TRBD1
CDR3 protein: CSVEVVTGGTGELFF
CDR3 DNA: TGCAGCGTTGAGGTGGTGACAGGGGGCACCGGGGAGCTGTTTTTT

clone size: .
J gene: TRBJ1-2
V gene: TRBV27
D gene: TRBD1
CDR3 protein: CASRPTGPNYGYTF
CDR3 DNA: TGTGCCAGCAGGCCGACAGGGCCTAACTATGGCTACACCTTC

clone size: .
J gene: TRBJ2-5
V gene: TRBV29-1
D gene: TRBD2
CDR3 protein: CSVVASGDSQETQYF
CDR3 DNA: TGCAGCGTTGTGGCTAGCGGGGATTCCCAAGAGACCCAGTACTTC

clone size: .
J gene: TRBJ1-4
V gene: TRBV7-9
D gene: .
CDR3 protein: CASSGAGRANEKLFF
CDR3 DNA: TGTGCCAGCAGCGGGGCAGGGAGAGCTAATGAAAAACTGTTTTTT

clone size: .
J gene: TRBJ1-1
V gene: TRBV15
D gene: TRBD1
CDR3 protein: CATSVGTGLNTEAFF
CDR3 DNA: TGTGCCACCAGCGTCGGGACAGGCCTTAACACTGAAGCTTTCTTT

clone size: .
J gene: TRBJ2-1
V gene: TRBV28
D gene: TRBD1
CDR3 protein: CASSSWTGEGSYNEQFF
CDR3 DNA: TGTGCCAGCAGTTCCTGGACAGGGGAAGGTTCCTACAATGAGCAGTTCTTC

clone size: .
J gene: TRBJ2-7
V gene: TRBV7-2
D gene: .
CDR3 protein: CASSLPTYEQYF
CDR3 DNA: TGTGCCAGCAGCTTACCAACCTACGAGCAGTACTTC

clone size: .
J gene: TRBJ2-7
V gene: TRBV5-6
D gene: TRBD2
CDR3 protein: CASSTTSLSSYEQYF
CDR3 DNA: TGTGCCAGCAGCACGACTAGCCTAAGCTCCTACGAGCAGTACTTC

clone size: .
J gene: TRBJ1-6
V gene: TRBV27
D gene: .
CDR3 protein: CASSQGGLSSPLHF
CDR3 DNA: TGTGCCAGCAGCCAGGGAGGGTTAAGTTCACCCCTCCACTTT

clone size: .
J gene: TRBJ2-1
V gene: TRBV11-2
D gene: TRBD2
CDR3 protein: CASSLGTSGRNEQFF
CDR3 DNA: TGTGCCAGCAGCCTTGGGACTAGCGGGAGGAATGAGCAGTTCTTC

clone size: .
J gene: TRBJ2-7
V gene: TRBV11-2
D gene: .
CDR3 protein: CASSPPNPRDSYEQYF
CDR3 DNA: TGTGCCAGCAGCCCCCCTAACCCGCGGGACTCCTACGAGCAGTACTTC

clone size: .
J gene: TRBJ1-1
V gene: TRBV29-1
D gene: .
CDR3 protein: CSVVAENTEAFF
CDR3 DNA: TGCAGCGTTGTGGCGGAGAACACTGAAGCTTTCTTT

clone size: .
J gene: TRBJ2-1
V gene: TRBV30
D gene: TRBD1
CDR3 protein: CAWSPGQGQLSYNEQFF
CDR3 DNA: TGTGCCTGGAGCCCGGGACAGGGCCAGCTCTCCTACAATGAGCAGTTCTTC

clone size: .
J gene: TRBJ1-1
V gene: TRBV6-5
D gene: TRBD1
CDR3 protein: CASSAGGEYTEAFF
CDR3 DNA: TGTGCCAGCAGTGCAGGGGGCGAATACACTGAAGCTTTCTTT

clone size: .
J gene: TRBJ2-3
V gene: TRBV4-1
D gene: TRBD2
CDR3 protein: CASSPLTSGSTDTQYF
CDR3 DNA: TGCGCCAGCAGCCCATTGACTAGCGGGAGCACAGATACGCAGTATTTT

clone size: .
J gene: TRBJ2-2
V gene: TRBV7-3
D gene: .
CDR3 protein: CASSLVAGLGAGELFF
CDR3 DNA: TGTGCCAGCAGCTTAGTAGCAGGGTTGGGCGCCGGGGAGCTGTTTTTT

clone size: .
J gene: TRBJ2-1
V gene: TRBV4-1
D gene: TRBD2
CDR3 protein: CASSLSGSGPYNEQFF
CDR3 DNA: TGCGCCAGCAGCCTTAGCGGGAGTGGCCCCTACAATGAGCAGTTCTTC

clone size: .
J gene: TRBJ1-1
V gene: TRBV20-1
D gene: .
CDR3 protein: CSAGPRAEAFF
CDR3 DNA: TGCAGTGCTGGTCCCAGGGCTGAAGCTTTCTTT

clone size: once
J gene: TRBJ2-2
V gene: TRBV6-6
D gene: .
CDR3 protein: CASSFSGPNTGELFF
CDR3 DNA: TGTGCCAGCAGTTTTTCCGGGCCGAACACCGGGGAGCTGTTTTTT

clone size: .
J gene: TRBJ2-1
V gene: TRBV27
D gene: TRBD1
CDR3 protein: CASSLSAGTGTNEQFF
CDR3 DNA: TGTGCCAGCAGTTTATCGGCCGGGACAGGGACCAATGAGCAGTTCTTC

clone size: .
J gene: TRBJ2-5
V gene: TRBV5-6
D gene: TRBD1
CDR3 protein: CASSLGQQQETQYF
CDR3 DNA: TGTGCCAGCAGCCTGGGACAGCAACAAGAGACCCAGTACTTC

clone size: .
J gene: TRBJ1-3
V gene: TRBV5-6
D gene: .
CDR3 protein: CASSLQAISGNTIYF
CDR3 DNA: TGTGCCAGCAGCTTACAGGCGATCTCTGGAAACACCATATATTTT

clone size: .
J gene: TRBJ1-4
V gene: TRBV25-1
D gene: .
CDR3 protein: CASSDGVFEKLFF
CDR3 DNA: TGTGCCAGCAGTGATGGAGTTTTCGAAAAACTGTTTTTT

clone size: .
J gene: TRBJ2-7
V gene: TRBV7-9
D gene: .
CDR3 protein: CASSPSENAYEQYF
CDR3 DNA: TGTGCCAGCAGCCCCTCGGAAAATGCCTACGAGCAGTACTTC

clone size: .
J gene: TRBJ2-3
V gene: TRBV2
D gene: .
CDR3 protein: CASMGGVTDTQYF
CDR3 DNA: TGTGCCAGCATGGGGGGAGTGACAGATACGCAGTATTTT

clone size: .
J gene: TRBJ2-7
V gene: TRBV2
D gene: TRBD1
CDR3 protein: CAVRTGTYEQYF
CDR3 DNA: TGTGCCGTGCGGACAGGAACCTACGAGCAGTACTTC